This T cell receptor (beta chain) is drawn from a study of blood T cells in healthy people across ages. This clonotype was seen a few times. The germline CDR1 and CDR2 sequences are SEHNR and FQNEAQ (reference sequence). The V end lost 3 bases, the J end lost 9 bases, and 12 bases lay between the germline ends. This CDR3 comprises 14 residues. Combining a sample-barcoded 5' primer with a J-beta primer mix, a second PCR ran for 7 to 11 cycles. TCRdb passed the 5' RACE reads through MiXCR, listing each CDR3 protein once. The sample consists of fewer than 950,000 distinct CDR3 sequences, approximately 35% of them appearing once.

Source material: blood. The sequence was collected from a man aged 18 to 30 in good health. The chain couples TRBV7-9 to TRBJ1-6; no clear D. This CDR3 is CASSLEQTGSPLHF. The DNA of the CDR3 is TGTGCCAGCAGCTTGGAACAGACGGGTTCACCCCTCCACTTT. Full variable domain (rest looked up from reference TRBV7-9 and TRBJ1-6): DTGVSQNPRHKITKRGQNVTFRCDPISEHNRLYWYRQTLGQGPEFLTYFQNEAQLEKSRLLSDRFSAERPKGSFSTLEIQRTEQGDSAMYLCASSLEQTGSPLHFGNGTRLTVT.